These 26 T cell receptor beta chains were sequenced from one sample in a study of post-analysis software for immune sequencing data. Study-wide results and limits: There were five or six TRBV segments more frequent in patients than controls, and TRBV5-6, TRBV5-1 and TRBV20-1 were among them.

Their target antigens are unknown. TCR beta cDNA libraries included unique molecular identifiers. TCRdb re-derived calls from the PCR reads in MiXCR, one entry per CDR3 protein. The table shows roughly 400,000 distinct CDR3 sequences, with roughly 38% occurring only once. The specimen was blood. These receptors were taken from a girl aged 2-10 years with multiple sclerosis.

The rearrangement uses TRBV20-1 and TRBJ2-7; 7 bases line up with TRBD1. The CDR3 totals 15 residues. CDR1 and CDR2 from the germline V gene are DFQATT and SNEGSKA (reference sequence). V lost 3 bases and J lost 3; bases outside the gene matches: 11. Here the CDR3 reads CSASINRGPLYEQYF. CDR3 nucleotide sequence: TGCAGTGCTAGCATTAACAGGGGCCCCCTCTACGAGCAGTACTTC.

CDR3 sequence: CASTGTANTGELFF. DNA for the CDR3: TGTGCCTCGACCGGGACGGCGAACACCGGGGAGCTGTTTTTT. The rearrangement links TRBV12-3 or TRBV12-4 to TRBJ2-2; perhaps D is TRBD1 or TRBD2 (5 bases each). This CDR3 has 14 residues. The V end lost 11 bases, the J end lost 0 bases, and 13 bases lay between the germline ends.

The chain couples TRBV15 to TRBJ2-7; the D is unclear. Trimming left V 0 bases short and J 3 bases short, with 9 bases between. Germline loops: CDR1 LNHNV, CDR2 YYDKDF (reference sequence). The CDR3 runs 14 residues. The CDR3 spells CATSREWGNYEQYF. The CDR3 nucleotides are TGTGCCACCAGCAGAGAATGGGGAAACTACGAGCAGTACTTC.

This rearrangement joins TRBV5-1 to TRBJ2-1; TRBD2 aligns across 7 bases. The trim removed 0 bases at V and 8 bases at J, leaving 23 bases unmatched. Germline V gene sequence: CDR1 SGHRS, CDR2 YFSETQ. This CDR3 region has 20 residues. CDR3 sequence reads: CASSLGRVPAGHSNNYEQFF. CDR3 sequence (DNA): TGCGCCAGCAGCTTGGGGAGGGTCCCAGCGGGGCACTCAAACAACTATGAGCAGTTCTTC.

This clonotype appeared a few times. The chain recombines TRBV7-3 with TRBJ2-6; D is perhaps TRBD1 or TRBD2 (5 bases each). The CDR3 runs to 16 residues. Per the germline V gene, CDR1 is SGHTA and CDR2 is FQGTGA. V gave up 1 base and J gave up 4 bases, with 11 bases separating them. As DNA, the CDR3 is TGTGCCAGCAGCTTAAAGGCAGGGAGCGGGGCCAACGTCCTGACTTTC. Amino acids: CASSLKAGSGANVLTF.

For the CDR3, the DNA is TGCAGCGTTAAGTTAAGCGGGGCTATATACGAGCAGTACTTC. Translating it yields CSVKLSGAIYEQYF. The chain is built from TRBV29-1 and TRBJ2-7, with TRBD2 matching 7 bases. The germline V gene encodes CDR1 SQVTM and CDR2 ANQGSEA. After removal of 5 bases from V and 4 bases from J, the junction contained 11 bases not matched to a gene. The CDR3 is made up of 14 amino acids.

J is TRBJ2-5 and V is TRBV7-6; 7 bases align to TRBD1. V dropped 6 bases and J dropped 3; count of bases not matched to a gene: 7. Germline loops: CDR1 SGHVS, CDR2 FNYEAQ. CDR3 length equals 14 residues. The CDR3 DNA reads as TGTGCCAGCAGTTCCGGGACAGTAAAAGAGACCCAGTACTTC. Amino acids: CASSSGTVKETQYF. Supplemented by reference TRBV7-6 and TRBJ2-5, the full variable domain reads GAGVSQSPRYKVTKRGQDVALRCDPISGHVSLYWYRQALGQGPEFLTYFNYEAQQDKSGLPNDRFSAERPEGSISTLTIQRTEQRDSAMYRCASSSGTVKETQYFGPGTRLLVL.

The chain has TRBV6-6 and TRBJ1-2, with D unresolved. The germline V gene has CDR1 MNHNY and CDR2 SVGAGI (reference sequence). Trimming took off 2 bases at V and 6 bases at J, with 10 bases between the two ends. This CDR3 has 13 amino acids. The CDR3 protein is CASSYPTRDGYTF. CDR3 DNA sequence: TGTGCCAGCAGTTACCCGACAAGGGATGGCTACACCTTC.

This clonotype showed up just a few times. The CDR3 DNA is TGTGCCAGCAGCTCGACCGGGACAGGGAGGGTCCTCCACTTT. The encoded protein is CASSSTGTGRVLHF. The chain is built from TRBV7-8 and TRBJ1-6, with TRBD1 matching over 9 bases. This CDR3 has 14 amino acids. Germline V lookup: CDR1 SGHVS, CDR2 FQNEAQ. Trimming at V came to 4 bases and at J to 15 bases, leaving 10 bases not matched to a gene.

V usage is TRBV4-2 and J usage is TRBJ2-7; TRBD1 agrees at 7 bases. CDR1 is LGHNA and CDR2 is YNFKEQ in the germline V gene. Unmatched junction bases numbered 10, after V lost 1 base and J lost 7 bases. The CDR3 is 15 residues long. This CDR3 is CASSQGGTAVGEQYF. For the CDR3, the DNA is TGTGCCAGCAGCCAAGGTGGGACAGCGGTGGGGGAGCAGTACTTC.

This clonotype was seen a handful of times. The CDR3 region has the DNA TGTGCCAGCAGTGTGGTTGAGCAGTTCTTC. Protein product: CASSVVEQFF. The chain couples TRBV2 to TRBJ2-1; D is uncertain. The germline CDR1 and CDR2 sequences are SNHLY and FYNNEI. This CDR3 spans 10 amino acids. Trimming removed 4 bases at V and 9 bases at J, with 4 bases between.

The V call is TRBV6-6, the J call TRBJ2-7, with 12 bases matching TRBD1. V gave up 8 bases and J gave up 4 bases; unmatched junction bases: 9. The CDR3 loop spans 15 amino acids. Looked up from germline, CDR1 is MNHNY and CDR2 is SVGAGI (reference sequence). Here the CDR3 reads CASCQRGQGAYEQYF. DNA for the CDR3: TGTGCCAGCTGCCAGAGGGGACAGGGGGCTTACGAGCAGTACTTC.

The chain carries TRBV20-1 and TRBJ2-3; TRBD2 agrees at 9 bases. Unmatched junction bases numbered 5, after V lost 1 base and J lost 6 bases. The length of the CDR3 is 14 residues. Germline CDR1 reads DFQATT; CDR2 reads SNEGSKA (reference sequence). In DNA, the CDR3 is TGCAGTGCTAGAGTAGCGGGAGTCCGGGATACGCAGTATTTT. Its protein product is CSARVAGVRDTQYF.

In nucleotides, the CDR3 is TGCAGTGCTAGAGTCCCGGGTAACTATGGCTACACCTTC. Translated: CSARVPGNYGYTF. V usage is TRBV20-1 and J usage is TRBJ1-2; no clear D gene. From germline, CDR1 is DFQATT and CDR2 SNEGSKA (reference sequence). Trimming shortened V by 1 base and J by 1 base, and 7 bases separated the two germline ends. The length of the CDR3 is 13 residues.

This clonotype was counted only a few times. This CDR3 is CAISGGLAGAGEQFF. DNA for the CDR3: TGTGCCATCAGTGGGGGACTAGCGGGAGCTGGTGAGCAGTTCTTC. The chain combines TRBV10-3 with TRBJ2-1, with 14 bases aligning to TRBD2. Trimming at V came to 4 bases and at J to 9 bases, leaving 5 bases not matched to a gene. The CDR3 covers 15 residues. Germline V CDR1 and CDR2: ENHRY, SYGVKD.

The CDR3 sequence is CASSYLTGNTIYF. The CDR3 DNA is TGTGCCAGCAGTTATCTCACTGGAAACACCATATATTTT. The rearrangement joins TRBV6-5 to TRBJ1-3; no clear D gene. The CDR3 spans 13 residues. Germline V CDR1 and CDR2: MNHEY, SVGAGI. The V gene lost 3 bases and the J gene lost 2 bases, with 5 bases spanning the gap.

The chain has TRBV12-3 or TRBV12-4 and TRBJ2-1; possibly TRBD2 for D (6 bases). V gave up 7 bases and J gave up 6 bases, with 25 bases separating them. The CDR3 is 17 residues long. The CDR3 loop reads CASNRLSGSPIPNEQFF. The CDR3 DNA is TGTGCCAGCAATCGTCTCTCCGGGAGTCCAATCCCCAATGAGCAGTTCTTC.

This clonotype was detected only a few times. The chain employs TRBV11-2 and TRBJ2-1; 13 nucleotides agree with TRBD2. Per the germline V gene, CDR1 is SGHAT and CDR2 is FQNNGV. V was pared by 6 bases and J by 10 bases, with 9 bases of the junction left unmatched. The CDR3 consists of 15 residues. The CDR3 region is CASSSGLAGVWEQFF. The CDR3 nucleotides are TGTGCCAGCAGTTCTGGACTAGCGGGAGTATGGGAGCAGTTCTTC. Complete variable domain (other parts from reference TRBV11-2 and TRBJ2-1): EAGVAQSPRYKIIEKRQSVAFWCNPISGHATLYWYQQILGQGPKLLIQFQNNGVVDDSQLPKDRFSAERLKGVDSTLKIQPAKLEDSAVYLCASSSGLAGVWEQFFGPGTRLTVL.

This chain joins TRBV6-2 or TRBV6-3 and TRBJ2-7; possible D gene TRBD1, 6 bases. CDR1 and CDR2 (germline): MNHEY, SVGEGT. Trimming stripped 2 bases from V and 7 bases from J, with 21 bases between. The CDR3 covers 16 residues. Here the CDR3 reads CASSYEPHRERGEQYF. The CDR3 coding sequence is TGTGCCAGCAGTTACGAGCCTCACAGGGAAAGAGGGGAGCAGTACTTC.

CDR3 nucleotide sequence: TGCAGTGGACAGGCGACTAGCGGAGTCTCCTACGAGCAGTACTTC. Amino acids: CSGQATSGVSYEQYF. V gene TRBV20-1 combines with J gene TRBJ2-7; 9 bases map to TRBD2. This CDR3 contains 15 residues. Germline-derived CDR1 and CDR2 are DFQATT and SNEGSKA (reference sequence). The junction had 10 bases not matched to a gene; V was cut back by 7 bases and J by 0 bases.

There are a few counts of this clonotype. The rearrangement uses TRBV27 and TRBJ1-5; D is possibly TRBD1 (5 bases). CDR1 MNHEY and CDR2 SMNVEV come from the germline V gene (reference sequence). Between the trimmed V and J ends, which lost 2 bases and 3 bases, there was a span of 14 bases. The CDR3 sequence is 16 residues long. Here the CDR3 reads CASSLGDPLLNQPQHF. DNA of the CDR3: TGTGCCAGCAGTTTAGGGGACCCTCTACTCAATCAGCCCCAGCATTTT.

This chain connects TRBV9 to TRBJ2-3; the match to TRBD1 covers 9 bases. The CDR3 length is 17 residues. Germline V gives CDR1 SGDLS, CDR2 YYNGEE. V lost 0 bases, J lost 5 bases, and 10 bases stayed unmatched. CDR3 residues: CASSVGKAQGARDTQYF. The CDR3 bases are TGTGCCAGCAGCGTAGGGAAGGCACAGGGGGCTCGAGATACGCAGTATTTT.

This chain connects TRBV6-5 to TRBJ1-2; the D gene is possibly TRBD1 (5 bases). Germline loops: CDR1 MNHEY, CDR2 SVGAGI. The CDR3 spans 15 residues. V shed 6 bases and J shed 10 bases, with 24 bases lying between them. The CDR3 here is CASRLGHVKGSDYTF. The CDR3 DNA follows: TGTGCCAGCAGGCTTGGACATGTAAAGGGATCTGACTACACCTTC.

The sample holds many counts of this clonotype. The chain recombines TRBV5-1 with TRBJ1-6, with 7 bases identical to TRBD1. V trimming: 4 bases; J trimming: 2 bases; junction bases outside the gene matches: 3. The CDR3 extends over 15 amino acids. CDR1 is SGHRS, CDR2 YFSETQ, per germline. The CDR3 protein is CASSPGQAYNSPLHF. The DNA for the CDR3 is TGCGCCAGCAGCCCAGGACAGGCCTATAATTCACCCCTCCACTTT.

This rearrangement joins TRBV7-2 to TRBJ1-5; a weak D match, TRBD1 (5 bases). Between the trimmed V and J ends, which lost 0 bases and 3 bases, there was a span of 12 bases. The CDR3 contains 16 residues. From germline, CDR1 is SGHTA and CDR2 FQGNSA. The CDR3 nucleotides are TGTGCCAGCAGCTTAGCGGGGGGACTTCTCAATCAGCCCCAGCATTTT. Its protein product is CASSLAGGLLNQPQHF.

Here the CDR3 DNA reads TGTGCCAGCAGCTACGATGGACAGTATTATGCGGATGAGCAGTTCTTC. Translating gives CASSYDGQYYADEQFF. The chain has TRBV7-3 and TRBJ2-1, with a possible D match to TRBD1 (6 bases). Trimming took 4 bases from V and 8 from J, leaving 21 bases between them. The CDR3 consists of 16 residues. CDR1 is SGHTA, CDR2 FQGTGA, per germline.